The 20 T cell receptor beta chains given below trace back to one sample, sequenced in a study of T-cell memory formation after mild COVID-19. A single record per CDR3 protein comes from TCRdb applying MiXCR to the 5' RACE reads. The sample contains about 6,500 distinct CDR3 sequences, 58% of which appear only once. Sequences were obtained from PBMCs or a T cell subset sorted from them (not recorded which). The source is an adult who had mild COVID-19 (a few samples of this study predate the infection). Cell type and time point are not known.

This clonotype was observed a handful of times. The chain has TRBV5-1 and TRBJ2-6, with D tentatively TRBD1 (6 bases). This CDR3 has 15 amino acids. V was cut by 0 bases and J by 3 bases, with 7 bases left in between. Germline-derived CDR1 and CDR2 are SGHRS and YFSETQ. The CDR3 nucleotides read TGCGCCAGCAGCTTGGAGGGGGTTGGGGCCAACGTCCTGACTTTC. Translated: CASSLEGVGANVLTF. The full variable domain, rest sourced from reference TRBV5-1 and TRBJ2-6, is KAGVTQTPRYLIKTRGQQVTLSCSPISGHRSVSWYQQTPGQGLQFLFEYFSETQRNKGNFPGRFSGRQFSNSRSEMNVSTLELGDSALYLCASSLEGVGANVLTFGAGSRLTVL.

V gene TRBV7-9 combines with J gene TRBJ2-7, with 7 bases that match TRBD2. The junction had 10 bases not matched to a gene; V was cut back by 4 bases and J by 7 bases. Per germline, CDR1 SEHNR and CDR2 FQNEAQ (reference sequence). CDR3 size: 14 residues. The CDR3 region is CASSSEAGLAEQYF. The CDR3 DNA sequence: TGTGCCAGCAGCTCCGAAGCGGGACTGGCGGAGCAGTACTTC.

Relative to its sample, this clonotype is medium-sized. The J gene is TRBJ1-5, the V gene TRBV20-1; 9 positions agree with TRBD1. The CDR3 totals 15 residues. The germline V gene encodes CDR1 DFQATT and CDR2 SNEGSKA (reference sequence). Trimming cost V 6 bases and J 5 bases; bases outside gene matches: 11. The CDR3 DNA is TGCAGTGCGGTCCGGGACAGGGCGGGGGATCAGCCCCAGCATTTT. Protein sequence: CSAVRDRAGDQPQHF.

This clonotype counts as medium-sized. The chain uses TRBV7-3 and TRBJ1-6; D unresolved. CDR3 length: 13 amino acids. CDR1 SGHTA and CDR2 FQGTGA come from the germline V gene. With 6 bases removed from V and 7 bases from J, the gap between germline ends came to 10 bases. The CDR3 coding sequence is TGTGCCAGCAGTCGATTATGGAATTCACCCCTCCACTTT. Residues: CASSRLWNSPLHF.

This clonotype is labeled medium-sized. The gene calls are TRBV5-1 and TRBJ1-4, with D possibly TRBD1 on 5 matching bases. This CDR3 has 14 amino acids. The germline V and J ends were trimmed by 0 bases and 5 bases, with 8 bases remaining between them. From germline, CDR1 is SGHRS and CDR2 YFSETQ. The CDR3 DNA sequence: TGCGCCAGCAGCTTGGGAGGGACCAATGAAAAACTGTTTTTT. Translated: CASSLGGTNEKLFF.

This clonotype is medium-sized by share. The V gene is TRBV12-3 or TRBV12-4, the J gene TRBJ1-2, with TRBD1 identical over 9 bases. J lost 6 bases, V lost 2 bases, and 1 base had no gene match. The length of the CDR3 is 13 residues. The CDR3 is CASSLRDRDGYTF. The CDR3 bases are TGTGCCAGCAGTTTACGGGACAGGGATGGCTACACCTTC.

By share, this clonotype ranks as medium-sized. V and J are TRBV6-5 and TRBJ1-1, with unresolved D. V lost 4 bases and J 1 base, leaving 4 bases between the germline ends. Germline CDR1 reads MNHEY; CDR2 reads SVGAGI. This CDR3 has 12 amino acids. In DNA, the CDR3 is TGTGCCAGCAGTTTACCGAACACTGAAGCTTTCTTT. As protein: CASSLPNTEAFF.

By its share, this clonotype is medium-sized (0.01 to 0.1%). This chain uses TRBV4-1 with TRBJ2-3; unclear D gene. The CDR3 extends over 13 amino acids. With 4 bases removed from V and 11 bases from J, the gap between germline ends came to 16 bases. Germline V gene data show CDR1 as MGHRA and CDR2 as YSYEKL. CDR3 DNA sequence: TGCGCCAGCAGCCCGCGACACCCCTTGAGGCAGTATTTT. Protein sequence: CASSPRHPLRQYF.

This clonotype has a single count. The chain joins TRBV5-5 to TRBJ1-5, with D maybe TRBD1 (6 bases). Germline V gene lookup returns CDR1 SGHKS and CDR2 YYEKEE (reference sequence). The CDR3 is made up of 12 amino acids. The V end was cut by 1 base, the J end by 12 bases, with 11 bases between. The DNA of the CDR3 is TGTGCCAGCAGCTTGCCCGGGGGGCTCCAGCATTTT. It is translated as CASSLPGGLQHF. The variable domain in full, completed from reference TRBV5-5 and TRBJ1-5, reads DAGVTQSPTHLIKTRGQQVTLRCSPISGHKSVSWYQQVLGQGPQFIFQYYEKEERGRGNFPDRFSARQFPNYSSELNVNALLLGDSALYLCASSLPGGLQHFGDGTRLSIL.

This chain connects TRBV5-1 to TRBJ2-3, with D possibly matching TRBD2 (5 bases). V was cut by 9 bases and J by 2 bases, with 13 bases left in between. Looked up from germline, CDR1 is SGHRS and CDR2 is YFSETQ. The CDR3 extends over 13 amino acids. The CDR3 protein is CATKGLDTDTQYF. CDR3 sequence (DNA): TGCGCCACCAAAGGACTGGACACAGATACGCAGTATTTT.

CDR3 nucleotide sequence: TGTGCCAGCAGGGAGACAGGGCCACTTGAAAAACTGTTTTTT. As protein: CASRETGPLEKLFF. The chain links TRBV2 to TRBJ1-4; 7 nucleotides match TRBD1. Germline assignment: CDR1 SNHLY and CDR2 FYNNEI. Losses at the gene ends were 6 bases for V and 7 bases for J; bases not matched to a gene: 8. The CDR3 length is 14 residues.

The sample holds a few counts of this clonotype. This chain uses TRBV5-1 with TRBJ2-3, with D perhaps TRBD1 (6 bases). This CDR3 is built from 13 residues. Germline lookup yields CDR1 SGHRS and CDR2 YFSETQ. The V end lost 7 bases, the J end lost 3 bases, and 12 bases lay between the germline ends. CDR3 region: CASARGFTDTQYF. The CDR3 bases are TGCGCCAGCGCGAGGGGGTTTACAGATACGCAGTATTTT.

This clonotype is categorized as medium-sized (0.01 to 0.1%). CDR3 DNA: TGTGCCAGCAGCTCCCCACCGGGGGCGCGGGCTGGGGCCAACGTCCTGACTTTC. Translating it yields CASSSPPGARAGANVLTF. This chain connects TRBV7-2 to TRBJ2-6; D assignment may be TRBD1 or TRBD2 (6 bases each). CDR3 size: 18 residues. The germline V gene encodes CDR1 SGHTA and CDR2 FQGNSA. V was trimmed by 4 bases and J by 2 bases, leaving 18 bases between them.

The chain carries TRBV25-1 and TRBJ1-2; unclear D gene. The CDR3 contains 17 residues. V lost 1 base to trimming and J lost 6 bases, with 21 bases between them. Germline V gives CDR1 MGHDK, CDR2 SYGVNS. The CDR3 region is CASSELRGFEGTHGYTF. CDR3 in DNA: TGTGCCAGCAGTGAATTACGGGGATTTGAGGGAACCCATGGCTACACCTTC.

CDR3: CASSPIAASTDTQYF. The CDR3 coding sequence is TGTGCCAGCTCACCAATTGCGGCAAGCACAGATACGCAGTATTTT. This rearrangement joins TRBV18 to TRBJ2-3; D uncertain. V was cut by 2 bases and J by 0 bases, with 9 bases left in between. The CDR3 sequence is 15 residues long. Per germline, CDR1 KGHSH and CDR2 LQKENI.

Relative to its sample, this clonotype is medium-sized (0.01 to 0.1%). The chain links TRBV20-1 to TRBJ2-7; D remains ambiguous. The CDR3 extends over 13 amino acids. Germline lookup yields CDR1 DFQATT and CDR2 SNEGSKA (reference sequence). V was cut by 3 bases and J by 2 bases, with 11 bases left in between. The CDR3: CSASGPTTYEQYF. The DNA of the CDR3 is TGCAGTGCTAGCGGGCCGACCACCTACGAGCAGTACTTC.

Judged by abundance, this clonotype is large (0.1 to 1%). This rearrangement joins TRBV5-1 to TRBJ2-1; 7 bases are a match to TRBD2. Trimming removed 4 bases from V and 4 bases from J; junction bases left unmatched: 8. Germline CDR1 is SGHRS and CDR2 is YFSETQ. This CDR3 is built from 15 residues. The CDR3 coding sequence is TGCGCCAGCAGCGCTAATAGCGGGCAATACAATGAGCAGTTCTTC. As protein: CASSANSGQYNEQFF.

The chain recombines TRBV4-1 with TRBJ2-4; TRBD2 matches at 14 bases. The CDR3 is 21 amino acids. The junction had 11 bases not matched to a gene; V was cut back by 1 base and J by 0 bases. Per the germline V gene, CDR1 is MGHRA and CDR2 is YSYEKL. CDR3: CASSQVGTSGGSYSAKNIQYF. In nucleotides, the CDR3 is TGCGCCAGCAGCCAAGTCGGGACTAGCGGGGGTTCTTATTCAGCCAAAAACATTCAGTACTTC.

The rearrangement uses TRBV6-6 and TRBJ2-3, with 9 nucleotides matching TRBD2. The CDR3 sequence is 15 residues long. Germline V gene lookup returns CDR1 MNHNY and CDR2 SVGAGI (reference sequence). J was trimmed by 2 bases and V by 6 bases; bases with no gene match: 6. CDR3 in amino acids: CASSLSGGFTDTQYF. CDR3 sequence (DNA): TGTGCCAGCAGCCTCAGCGGGGGGTTCACAGATACGCAGTATTTT.

This clonotype is classed as medium-sized. V gene TRBV3-1 combines with J gene TRBJ2-1, with 11 nucleotides matching TRBD2. This CDR3 contains 19 residues. Germline-derived CDR1 and CDR2 are LGHDT and YNNKEL (reference sequence). J lost 0 bases, V lost 3 bases, and 10 bases had no gene match. CDR3 in amino acids: CASSHVGLAGPSSYNEQFF. CDR3 nucleotides: TGTGCCAGCAGCCATGTCGGACTAGCGGGCCCTAGCTCCTACAATGAGCAGTTCTTC.